This TCR beta chain was retrieved from a study of CD8+ T cells in alopecia areata. Broader study findings: Given one nonresponder, whether baseline CD8+ expansion relates to response remains uncertain. With patients, TCR sharing proved less clear than in mice, a difference possibly related to HLA. Scalp samples also contribute reads from the resident alphabeta T cells found in normal skin.

Extracted from the samples, RNA was reverse transcribed into cDNA to serve as the sequencing template. The method was immunoSEQ multiplex PCR; TCRdb's version includes in-frame clones alone and lacks a portion of them. In the table there are roughly 200,000 clones, around 58% of which are singletons. Notes on this clone: The antigen is not known.

Described treatment: oral pan-JAK inhibitor, 5-10 mg twice daily. Those with alopecia areata gave lesional scalp punch biopsies and peripheral blood. In germline, CDR1 is SGHAT, CDR2 FQNNGV. The CDR3 has 12 amino acids. V was pared by 5 bases and J by 14 bases, with 9 bases of the junction left unmatched. The TCR originated in a human donor with alopecia areata. The chain has TRBV11-2 and TRBJ2-1, with 7 bases identical to TRBD1. The sequencing used CD8+ T cells sorted from blood, collected at week 24, from a patient treated with tofacitinib. The CDR3 DNA reads as TGTGCCAGCAGCGCGATCCGGGACAGTAAGTTCTTC. Its protein product is CASSAIRDSKFF.